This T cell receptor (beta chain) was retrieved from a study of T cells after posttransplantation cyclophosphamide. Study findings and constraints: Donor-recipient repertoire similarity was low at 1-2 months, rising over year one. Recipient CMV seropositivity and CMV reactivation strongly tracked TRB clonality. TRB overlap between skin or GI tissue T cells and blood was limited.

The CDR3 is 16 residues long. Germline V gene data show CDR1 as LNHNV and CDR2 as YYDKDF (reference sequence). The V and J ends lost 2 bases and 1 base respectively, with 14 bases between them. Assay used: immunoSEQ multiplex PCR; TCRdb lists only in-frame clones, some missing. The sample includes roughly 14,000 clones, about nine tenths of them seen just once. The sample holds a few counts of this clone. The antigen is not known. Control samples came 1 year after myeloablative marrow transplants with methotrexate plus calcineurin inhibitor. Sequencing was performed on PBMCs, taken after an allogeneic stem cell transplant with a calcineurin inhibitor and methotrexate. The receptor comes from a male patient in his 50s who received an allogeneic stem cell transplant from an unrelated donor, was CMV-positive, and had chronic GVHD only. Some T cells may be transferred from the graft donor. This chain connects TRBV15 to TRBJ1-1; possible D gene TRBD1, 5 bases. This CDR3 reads CATSRPDQGRNTEAFF. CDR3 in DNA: TGTGCCACCAGCAGACCTGATCAGGGAAGGAACACTGAAGCTTTCTTT.